This T cell receptor beta chain originates from a study of cytomegalovirus exposure and HLA in healthy donors. V was shortened by 0 bases and J by 6 bases, with 6 bases between the two germline ends. Germline assignment: CDR1 SGHDT and CDR2 YYEEEE. CDR3 length equals 13 residues. Repertoires were generated with immunoSEQ multiplex PCR, while TCRdb's copy carries only in-frame clones and drops some. Found here are roughly 240,000 clones, around 87% of them singletons; the top ten hold 2.6%. The chain employs TRBV5-6 and TRBJ1-4, with D unresolved. The sample comprised PBMCs. The sequence derives from a man aged 18 to 30 in good health and CMV-seronegative. Written as DNA, the CDR3 is TGTGCCAGCAGCTTGGTTCAGGATGAAAAACTGTTTTTT. Translated, it gives CASSLVQDEKLFF.